This T cell receptor beta chain comes out of a study of shared clonotypes between healthy human individuals (dated by TCRdb to the early 2020s). About the investigation overall: A few men and two women, aged 18 to 49 years, made up the cohort. For each donor, CD4 naive and CD4 memory were each run on three plates, CD8 naive on two plates, and CD8 memory on one plate. Blood TCR repertoires of about five healthy adults were deeply sequenced to estimate repertoire size and the extent of clonotype sharing between individuals. To increase sequencing depth and limit assay-specific biases, TCR repertoire library preparation and sequencing were carried out by different laboratories using diverse techniques. Per donor, leukapheresis produced somewhere between about 0.85 and 10 billion PBMCs. What the study reported, not specific to this receptor: Naive subsets generally had larger estimated clonotype richness than memory subsets. Across four donors, approximately 4.6% of naive CD4, roughly 3.5% of naive CD8, approximately 2.5% of memory CD4, and around 0.4% of memory CD8 clonotypes were shared. Incomplete sequencing was indicated by rarefaction of sorted-subset datasets, despite the large sequencing depth. Sampling was restricted to blood, and TCR repertoires in tissues likely differ from the TCR repertoires found in blood. Clonotypes shared by all four sorted-subset donors showed higher generation probabilities than non-shared clonotypes. The small number of donors limited the genetic and exposure-history diversity represented. Pairwise subsampling led to the expectation that sequencing depth would affect the degree of clonotype sharing among donors.

Concerning this clone: It lacks a known antigen. One base away there is no much larger clone; base qualities are not given.

TCR CDR3 regions were amplified from genomic DNA by multiplex PCR using the deep immunoSEQ assay. For each cell subset, the extracted genomic DNA was distributed evenly across all wells of several immunoSEQ 96-well plates, and each plate served as one replicate. For sorted subsets, approximately 190 ng genomic DNA, equal to tens of thousands of T cell genomes, was loaded into each replicate PCR. The purified libraries were quantified using a Qubit 3.0 fluorometer, sized with a Bioanalyzer 2100, and then quantified again using the KAPA Library Quantification kit. Each immunoSEQ 96-well plate was sequenced on its own single-read 150-cycle Illumina NextSeq 550 flow cell. The original pipeline was this. Because the immunoSEQ output included only junctional sequences and no quality scores, the filtering could not be the same as the filtering used for full-length reads. To assign V/J genes and CDR3, sequences were annotated using PyIR, a Python wrapper for IgBLAST v1.9, with IMGT germline references. Reads were filtered out if the reads had weak V/J assignments (E-value above 1e-6), no CDR3, stop codons, out-of-frame junctions, or ambiguous translated residues. V3J clonotypes were defined by identical inferred V gene, J gene, and CDR3 amino acid sequence. Percentage overlap between repertoires was calculated by dividing the number of shared unique clonotypes by the size of the smaller repertoire. Three approaches were used to assess repertoire richness: RTK rarefaction, the Chao1 estimator, and Recon v2.1 estimates of unobserved clonotypes. Generation probabilities were computed with OLGA for all TCRbeta clonotypes obtained by the gDNA method from several donors. The table was pulled from immuneACCESS by TCRdb, which kept in-frame rearrangements only. Such tables lose some clones; where checked, under half of the loss comes from unresolved V genes, and the rest has no known cause. Clone size and the V and J calls come from that table; the DNA yielded D and trimming. Across this sample there are some 2,000,000 clones, with roughly 95% seen only once. The top ten hold 0.13% of the sample.

The donors were healthy, HIV-negative adults who had no recently reported acute infections or vaccinations. Every donor was a Caucasian adult residing in Nashville, Tennessee, USA. CD4+ T cells were enriched by magnetic negative selection; naive cells were then positively selected on CD45RA, and the negative fraction formed the memory subset. Blood was obtained by leukapheresis, after which PBMCs were separated by Ficoll-Histopaque density gradient centrifugation and cryopreserved in liquid nitrogen vapor phase. Purity and quantity of every magnetically sorted T cell population were checked by analytical flow cytometry. From each sorted fraction, genomic DNA was isolated and quantified by UV absorbance on a Nanodrop 2000c. This sequence originates from a man aged 18 to 30 in good health. Material for sequencing was naive CD4+ T cells sorted from blood. This specimen's cell subset or site label, per the study, means: CD45RA+ positively selected.

The base sequence is TGTGCCAGCAGCGCACACCCGGGACAGGGTACGTCCCTCCACTTT. It translates to CASSAHPGQGTSLHF. The chain is assembled from TRBV28 and TRBJ1-6; 9 bases in between match TRBD1. Including cysteine and phenylalanine, the CDR3 has 15 amino acids. CDR3 DNA only is kept here, 45 bases in frame from base 1. V is cut back by 6 bases and J by 14 bases, with 14 bases in the junction unmatched. From a lookup of the germline V gene, CDR1 and CDR2 are MDHEN and SYDVKM.